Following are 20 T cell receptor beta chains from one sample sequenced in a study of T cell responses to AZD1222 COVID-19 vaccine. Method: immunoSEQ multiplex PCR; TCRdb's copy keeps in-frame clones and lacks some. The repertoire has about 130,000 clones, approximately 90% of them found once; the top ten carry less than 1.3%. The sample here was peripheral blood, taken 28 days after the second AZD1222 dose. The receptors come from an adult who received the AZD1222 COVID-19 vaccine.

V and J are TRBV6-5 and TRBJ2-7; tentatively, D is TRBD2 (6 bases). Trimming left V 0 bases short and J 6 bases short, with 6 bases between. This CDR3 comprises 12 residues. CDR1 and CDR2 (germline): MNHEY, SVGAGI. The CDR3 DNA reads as TGTGCCAGCAGTTACTCCGGGGGCGAGCAGTACTTC. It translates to CASSYSGGEQYF.

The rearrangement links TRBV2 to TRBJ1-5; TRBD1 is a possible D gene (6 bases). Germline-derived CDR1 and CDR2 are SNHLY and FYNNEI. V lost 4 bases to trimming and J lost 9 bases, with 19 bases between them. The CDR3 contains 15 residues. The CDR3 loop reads CASSVRTAGFRPQHF. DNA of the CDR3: TGTGCCAGCAGTGTCAGGACAGCCGGATTTCGGCCCCAGCATTTT.

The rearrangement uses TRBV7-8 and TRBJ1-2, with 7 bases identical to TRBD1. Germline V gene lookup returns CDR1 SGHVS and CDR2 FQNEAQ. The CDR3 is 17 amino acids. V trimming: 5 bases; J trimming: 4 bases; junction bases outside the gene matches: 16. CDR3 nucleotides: TGTGCCAGCAGCCTAAGGGCCCAGACAGGGTTCGTCTATGGCTACACCTTC. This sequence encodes CASSLRAQTGFVYGYTF.

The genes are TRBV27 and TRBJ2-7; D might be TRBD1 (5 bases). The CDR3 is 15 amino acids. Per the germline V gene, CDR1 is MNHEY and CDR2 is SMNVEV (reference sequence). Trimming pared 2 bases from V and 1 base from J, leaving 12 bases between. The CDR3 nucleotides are TGTGCCAGCAGTTTAAACCCCCAGGGATCCTACGAGCAGTACTTC. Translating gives CASSLNPQGSYEQYF.

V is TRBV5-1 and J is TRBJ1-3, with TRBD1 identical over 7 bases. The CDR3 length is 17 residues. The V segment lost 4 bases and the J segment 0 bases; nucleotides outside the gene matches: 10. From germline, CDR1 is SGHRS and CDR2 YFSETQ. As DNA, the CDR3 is TGCGCCAGCAGCCTAGGAGGGACAGCCAGCTCTGGAAACACCATATATTTT. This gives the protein CASSLGGTASSGNTIYF. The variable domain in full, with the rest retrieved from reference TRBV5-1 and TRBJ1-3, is KAGVTQTPRYLIKTRGQQVTLSCSPISGHRSVSWYQQTPGQGLQFLFEYFSETQRNKGNFPGRFSGRQFSNSRSEMNVSTLELGDSALYLCASSLGGTASSGNTIYFGEGSWLTVV.

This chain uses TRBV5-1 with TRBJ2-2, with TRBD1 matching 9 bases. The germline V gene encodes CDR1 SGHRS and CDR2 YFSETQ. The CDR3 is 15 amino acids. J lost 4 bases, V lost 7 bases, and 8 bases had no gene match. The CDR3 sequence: CASAPRTGATGELFF. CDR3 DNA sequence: TGCGCCAGCGCGCCAAGGACAGGGGCCACCGGGGAGCTGTTTTTT.

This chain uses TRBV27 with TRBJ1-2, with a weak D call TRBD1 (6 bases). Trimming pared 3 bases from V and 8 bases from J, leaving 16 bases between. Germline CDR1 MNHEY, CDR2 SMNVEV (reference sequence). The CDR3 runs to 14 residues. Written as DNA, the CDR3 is TGTGCCAGCAGTTTTATTGGTGACAGGCAAGGCTACACCTTC. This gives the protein CASSFIGDRQGYTF.

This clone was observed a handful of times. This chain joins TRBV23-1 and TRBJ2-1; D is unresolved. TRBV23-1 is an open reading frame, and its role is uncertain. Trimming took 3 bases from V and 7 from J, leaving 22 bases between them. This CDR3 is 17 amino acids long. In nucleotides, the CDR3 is TGCGCCAGCAGTCAGGCCCGTGGGCTGGGGATCGGAAATGAGCAGTTCTTC. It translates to CASSQARGLGIGNEQFF.

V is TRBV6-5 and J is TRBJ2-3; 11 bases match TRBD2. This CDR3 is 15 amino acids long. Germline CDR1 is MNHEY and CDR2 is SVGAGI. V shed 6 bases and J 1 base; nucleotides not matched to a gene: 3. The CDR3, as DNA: TGTGCCAGCAGCCTACTAGCGGGAGGCACAGATACGCAGTATTTT. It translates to CASSLLAGGTDTQYF.

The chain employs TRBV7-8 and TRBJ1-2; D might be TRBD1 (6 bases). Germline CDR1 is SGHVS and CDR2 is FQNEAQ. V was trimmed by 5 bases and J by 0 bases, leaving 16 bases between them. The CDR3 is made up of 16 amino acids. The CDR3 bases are TGTGCCAGCAGCCGCCTCGCCAGGGGCTCTAACTATGGCTACACCTTC. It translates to CASSRLARGSNYGYTF.

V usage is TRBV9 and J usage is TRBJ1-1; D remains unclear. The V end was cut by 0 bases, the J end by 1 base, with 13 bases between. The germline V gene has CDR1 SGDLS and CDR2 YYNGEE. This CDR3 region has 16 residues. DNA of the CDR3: TGTGCCAGCAGCGTAGGAATAACCCGAGGGAACACTGAAGCTTTCTTT. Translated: CASSVGITRGNTEAFF.

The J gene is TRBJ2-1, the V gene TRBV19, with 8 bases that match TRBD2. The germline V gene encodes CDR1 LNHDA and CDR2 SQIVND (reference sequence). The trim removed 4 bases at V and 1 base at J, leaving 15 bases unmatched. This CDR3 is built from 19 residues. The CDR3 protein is CASSKTGTSGRVSYNEQFF. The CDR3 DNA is TGTGCCAGTAGTAAAACCGGGACTAGTGGGAGGGTTTCCTACAATGAGCAGTTCTTC.

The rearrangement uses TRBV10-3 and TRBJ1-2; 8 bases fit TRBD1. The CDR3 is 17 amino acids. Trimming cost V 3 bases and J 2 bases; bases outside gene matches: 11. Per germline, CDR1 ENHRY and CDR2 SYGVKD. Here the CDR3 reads CAISDDFHQGANYGYTF. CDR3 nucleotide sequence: TGTGCCATCAGTGATGACTTCCACCAGGGGGCGAACTATGGCTACACCTTC.

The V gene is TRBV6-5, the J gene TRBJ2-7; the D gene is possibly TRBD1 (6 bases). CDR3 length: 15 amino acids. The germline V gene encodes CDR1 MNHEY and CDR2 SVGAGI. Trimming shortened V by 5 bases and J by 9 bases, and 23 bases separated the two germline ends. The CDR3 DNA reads TGTGCCAGCAGTACCCCTACCGGGACATCTAAGAGGCAGTACTTC. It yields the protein CASSTPTGTSKRQYF.

The CDR3 sequence: CASSPDEGQRDTEAFF. The CDR3 region has the DNA TGTGCCAGCAGCCCGGACGAGGGTCAAAGAGACACTGAAGCTTTCTTT. The chain uses TRBV13 and TRBJ1-1; no reliable D call. The CDR3 runs 16 residues. CDR1 and CDR2 (germline): PRHDT, FYEKMQ (reference sequence). V lost 5 bases and J 3 bases, leaving 19 bases between the germline ends.

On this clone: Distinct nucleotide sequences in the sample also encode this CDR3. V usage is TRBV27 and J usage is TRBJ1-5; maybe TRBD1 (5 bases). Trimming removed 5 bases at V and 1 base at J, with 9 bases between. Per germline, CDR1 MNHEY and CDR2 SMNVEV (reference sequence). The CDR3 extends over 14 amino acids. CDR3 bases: TGTGCCAGCAGTCCTAGGGACAGCAATCAGCCCCAGCATTTT. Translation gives CASSPRDSNQPQHF.

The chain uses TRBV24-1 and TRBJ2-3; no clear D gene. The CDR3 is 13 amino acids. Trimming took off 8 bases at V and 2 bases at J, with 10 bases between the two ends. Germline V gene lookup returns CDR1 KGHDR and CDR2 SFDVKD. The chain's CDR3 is CATKRTNTDTQYF. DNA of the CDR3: TGTGCCACCAAGAGGACGAACACAGATACGCAGTATTTT.

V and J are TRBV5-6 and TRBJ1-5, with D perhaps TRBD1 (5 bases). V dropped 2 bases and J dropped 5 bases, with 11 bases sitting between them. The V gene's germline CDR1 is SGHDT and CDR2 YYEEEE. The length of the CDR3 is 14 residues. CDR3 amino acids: CASSFGQGDQPQHF. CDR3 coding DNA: TGTGCCAGCAGCTTTGGCCAGGGAGATCAGCCCCAGCATTTT. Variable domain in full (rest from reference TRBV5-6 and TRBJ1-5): DAGVTQSPTHLIKTRGQQVTLRCSPKSGHDTVSWYQQALGQGPQFIFQYYEEEERQRGNFPDRFSGHQFPNYSSELNVNALLLGDSALYLCASSFGQGDQPQHFGDGTRLSIL.

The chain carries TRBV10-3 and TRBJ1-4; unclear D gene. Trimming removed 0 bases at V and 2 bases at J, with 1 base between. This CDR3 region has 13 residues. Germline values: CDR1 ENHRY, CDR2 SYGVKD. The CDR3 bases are TGTGCCATCAGTGAGTCGACTAATGAAAAACTGTTTTTT. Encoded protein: CAISESTNEKLFF.

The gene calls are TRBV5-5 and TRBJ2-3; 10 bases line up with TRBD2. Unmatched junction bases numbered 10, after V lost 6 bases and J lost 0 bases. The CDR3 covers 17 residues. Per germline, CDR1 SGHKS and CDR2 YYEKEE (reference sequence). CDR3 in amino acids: CASTFLGGLASTDTQYF. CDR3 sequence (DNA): TGTGCCAGCACCTTTCTTGGGGGACTAGCGAGCACAGATACGCAGTATTTT.